The 30 T cell receptor beta chains listed next were all sequenced from one sample in a study of OX40 agonist ivuxolimab in advanced cancers. Libraries were prepared by immunoSEQ multiplex PCR; TCRdb keeps only in-frame clonotypes and omits some of them. Found here are 96,000 or so clones, less than 95% of them singletons; the top ten hold around 1.6%. Material: CD4+ or CD8+ T cells sorted from blood, obtained in a trial of the OX40 agonist ivuxolimab. These receptors were taken from an adult with an advanced solid tumor such as melanoma, head and neck, liver or kidney cancer.

In the case of this clone: The germline gene is not matched at one end of the junction; a read error may be the cause. V gene TRBV7-7 combines with J gene TRBJ2-5, with TRBD2 matching 10 bases. Germline V gene lookup returns CDR1 SSHAT and CDR2 FNYEAQ (reference sequence). The CDR3 consists of 15 residues. The CDR3, as DNA: TGTGCTAGCAGCTTAGAAAGAACTAGCGGGGTGGCCCAGTACTTC. Its translation: CASSLERTSGVAQYF.

CDR3 loop: CASTRIRGSYEQYF. CDR3 DNA sequence: TGTGCCAGCACAAGAATTAGGGGTTCCTACGAGCAGTACTTC. The chain joins TRBV5-7 to TRBJ2-7, with D tentatively TRBD1 (5 bases). TRBV5-7 is an ORF; its function is uncertain. This CDR3 comprises 14 residues. Trimming left V 6 bases short and J 1 base short, with 14 bases between.

This clone was observed a single time. The chain is built from TRBV5-4 and TRBJ1-1, with a tentative D call TRBD1 (5 bases). The germline V and J ends were trimmed by 4 bases and 4 bases, with 17 bases remaining between them. The V gene's germline CDR1 is SGHNT and CDR2 YYREEE (reference sequence). The CDR3 loop spans 15 amino acids. The CDR3 sequence: CASSRGGTWGTEAFF. The CDR3 DNA reads TGTGCCAGCAGCCGGGGCGGCACTTGGGGCACTGAAGCTTTCTTT.

V usage is TRBV11-3 and J usage is TRBJ2-7; 8 positions agree with TRBD2. CDR1 SGHNT and CDR2 YENEEA come from the germline V gene. After removal of 1 base from V and 6 bases from J, the junction contained 11 bases not matched to a gene. The CDR3 loop spans 16 amino acids. This CDR3 reads CASSLAAGGAFREQYF. The CDR3 DNA reads as TGTGCCAGCAGCTTAGCTGCGGGGGGCGCATTTCGCGAGCAGTACTTC. Together with reference TRBV11-3 and TRBJ2-7, the CDR3 gives the full variable domain: EAGVVQSPRYKIIEKKQPVAFWCNPISGHNTLYWYLQNLGQGPELLIRYENEEAVDDSQLPKDRFSAERLKGVDSTLKIQPAELGDSAVYLCASSLAAGGAFREQYFGPGTRLTVT.

The chain recombines TRBV11-2 with TRBJ1-2; 8 bases align to TRBD1. Trimming cost V 5 bases and J 7 bases; bases outside gene matches: 3. This CDR3 contains 12 residues. Germline lookup yields CDR1 SGHAT and CDR2 FQNNGV. CDR3 sequence: CASSATGAGYTF. CDR3 nucleotide sequence: TGTGCCAGCAGCGCGACAGGGGCTGGCTACACCTTC.

This sequence joins TRBV7-9 and TRBJ1-6, with a possible D match to TRBD1 (5 bases). The V end was cut by 3 bases, the J end by 10 bases, with 10 bases between. The CDR3 is made up of 13 amino acids. CDR1 is SEHNR, CDR2 FQNEAQ, per germline (reference sequence). CDR3 nucleotides: TGTGCCAGCAGCTTTCATGGGACCTCACCCCTCCACTTT. Protein product: CASSFHGTSPLHF.

The chain combines TRBV7-2 with TRBJ2-7; maybe TRBD1 (6 bases). V was shortened by 6 bases and J by 0 bases, with 12 bases between the two germline ends. The CDR3 totals 14 residues. Germline V gene sequence: CDR1 SGHTA, CDR2 FQGNSA. The chain's CDR3 is CASSGQSSSYEQYF. CDR3 nucleotides: TGTGCCAGCAGTGGACAGTCGAGCTCCTACGAGCAGTACTTC.

The chain is built from TRBV19 and TRBJ2-1; D is unresolved. Germline V gene lookup returns CDR1 LNHDA and CDR2 SQIVND (reference sequence). Trimming cost V 1 base and J 5 bases, with 9 bases left between them. The CDR3 totals 14 residues. CDR3 sequence: CASSIGSSHNEQFF. The CDR3 bases are TGTGCCAGTAGTATAGGGTCCAGTCACAATGAGCAGTTCTTC.

The chain is built from TRBV4-1 and TRBJ2-7; 7 bases are shared with TRBD2. The junction had 11 bases not matched to a gene; V was cut back by 0 bases and J by 0 bases. This CDR3 region has 18 residues. Germline V gene lookup returns CDR1 MGHRA and CDR2 YSYEKL. DNA for the CDR3: TGCGCCAGCAGCCAAGACCCTCCTGGGGGGGGGAGCTCCTACGAGCAGTACTTC. Its translation: CASSQDPPGGGSSYEQYF.

This rearrangement joins TRBV7-6 to TRBJ2-1; the D gene is possibly TRBD1 (6 bases). CDR3 length: 12 amino acids. Germline V CDR1 and CDR2: SGHVS, FNYEAQ. Trimming cost V 3 bases and J 9 bases, with 9 bases left between them. The CDR3 region has the DNA TGTGCCAGCAGCTTTACAGGGAGTGAGCAGTTCTTC. Translation gives CASSFTGSEQFF.

The rearrangement joins TRBV7-9 to TRBJ2-7, with TRBD2 matching 7 bases. This CDR3 has 14 amino acids. V was clipped by 5 bases and J by 5 bases; unmatched bases: 9. Looked up from germline, CDR1 is SEHNR and CDR2 is FQNEAQ (reference sequence). Here the CDR3 reads CASSQTGSGNEQYF. DNA for the CDR3: TGTGCCAGCAGCCAAACAGGAAGCGGGAACGAGCAGTACTTC.

The chain employs TRBV28 and TRBJ2-7; 10 bases fit TRBD1. Germline assignment: CDR1 MDHEN and CDR2 SYDVKM. Trimming removed 3 bases from V and 3 bases from J; junction bases left unmatched: 8. CDR3 length equals 16 residues. The CDR3 coding sequence is TGTGCCAGCAGTTTTGGGAGGGGACAGGGGTACTACGAGCAGTACTTC. It specifies CASSFGRGQGYYEQYF.

The gene calls are TRBV5-1 and TRBJ1-1; D not resolved. This CDR3 comprises 16 residues. Per the germline V gene, CDR1 is SGHRS and CDR2 is YFSETQ. Trimming took 1 base from V and 0 from J, leaving 13 bases between them. CDR3 coding DNA: TGCGCCAGCAGCTTGCGGTCTACCGACTTGAACACTGAAGCTTTCTTT. It is translated as CASSLRSTDLNTEAFF.

The chain combines TRBV29-1 with TRBJ1-1; D unresolved. The CDR3 contains 13 residues. Trimming removed 4 bases from V and 2 bases from J, with 11 bases in between. Germline CDR1 SQVTM, CDR2 ANQGSEA. The CDR3: CSVGKTPNTEAFF. In DNA, the CDR3 is TGCAGCGTTGGGAAGACACCTAACACTGAAGCTTTCTTT. Using reference TRBV29-1 and TRBJ1-1 for the parts outside the CDR3, the full variable domain is SAVISQKPSRDICQRGTSLTIQCQVDSQVTMMFWYRQQPGQSLTLIATANQGSEATYESGFVIDKFPISRPNLTFSTLTVSNMSPEDSSIYLCSVGKTPNTEAFFGQGTRLTVV.

The V call is TRBV5-4, the J call TRBJ1-2; D is undetermined. The V end lost 4 bases, the J end lost 8 bases, and 15 bases lay between the germline ends. CDR1 is SGHNT, CDR2 YYREEE, per germline (reference sequence). The length of the CDR3 is 13 residues. CDR3 DNA: TGTGCCAGCAGCCTCCCGCAGGTGGAGGGCTACACCTTC. This sequence encodes CASSLPQVEGYTF.

This chain uses TRBV7-9 with TRBJ1-2, with D uncertain. Trimming pared 0 bases from V and 8 bases from J, leaving 10 bases between. From germline, CDR1 is SEHNR and CDR2 FQNEAQ (reference sequence). The CDR3 has 13 residues. Written as DNA, the CDR3 is TGTGCCAGCAGCTTAGCTTCAGGAAGCGGCTACACCTTC. Translation gives CASSLASGSGYTF.

This clone was recorded once. J is TRBJ2-2 and V is TRBV12-5, with D tentatively TRBD1 or TRBD2 (6 bases each). The V end lost 6 bases, the J end lost 7 bases, and 24 bases lay between the germline ends. The germline V gene has CDR1 LGHNT and CDR2 FRNRAP. The length of the CDR3 is 17 residues. The CDR3 DNA reads TGTGCTAGTGGAACCGGGGGCCTACTACAGATGGGCGGGGAGCTGTTTTTT. This encodes CASGTGGLLQMGGELFF.

The chain couples TRBV28 to TRBJ2-1; 8 bases align to TRBD2. The CDR3 is 15 residues long. Germline V gives CDR1 MDHEN, CDR2 SYDVKM. The ends lost 3 bases at V and 4 bases at J; junction bases unmatched: 5. The CDR3 nucleotides are TGTGCCAGCAGTTTCGGGGGGGCTCCTTACAATGAGCAGTTCTTC. It specifies CASSFGGAPYNEQFF.

The rearrangement uses TRBV7-2 and TRBJ1-1; TRBD1 matches at 7 bases. CDR1 and CDR2 (germline): SGHTA, FQGNSA. J lost 1 base, V lost 5 bases, and 4 bases had no gene match. The CDR3 is made up of 14 amino acids. The CDR3 spells CASSPRTGNTEAFF. CDR3 nucleotides: TGTGCCAGCAGCCCTCGGACAGGGAACACTGAAGCTTTCTTT.

V is TRBV4-1 and J is TRBJ1-4; 9 nucleotides align to TRBD1. Germline V CDR1 and CDR2: MGHRA, YSYEKL. The ends lost 8 bases at V and 6 bases at J; junction bases unmatched: 7. CDR3 length equals 14 residues. CDR3 protein: CASQPGQGYEKLFF. The CDR3 DNA reads TGCGCCAGCCAGCCGGGACAGGGTTATGAAAAACTGTTTTTT.

This chain joins TRBV19 and TRBJ1-1, with TRBD1 matching 7 bases. The germline CDR1 and CDR2 sequences are LNHDA and SQIVND (reference sequence). CDR3 length: 12 amino acids. V shed 2 bases and J 10 bases; nucleotides not matched to a gene: 4. The CDR3 is CASSILGTAAFF. In nucleotides, the CDR3 is TGTGCCAGTAGTATACTCGGGACAGCAGCTTTCTTT.

The chain uses TRBV6-6 and TRBJ2-7, with 9 bases fitting TRBD1. CDR1 MNHNY and CDR2 SVGAGI come from the germline V gene (reference sequence). The V gene end was trimmed by 7 bases and the J gene end by 2 bases; junction bases not matched to a gene: 6. The CDR3 loop spans 14 amino acids. The CDR3 loop is CASKLGTGPYEQYF. Here the CDR3 DNA reads TGTGCCAGCAAATTAGGGACAGGGCCCTACGAGCAGTACTTC.

The J gene is TRBJ2-3, the V gene TRBV11-2; 12 bases are a match to TRBD2. The V and J ends lost 3 bases and 0 bases, in that order; junction bases with no gene match: 1. There are 16 residues in the CDR3. Germline V lookup: CDR1 SGHAT, CDR2 FQNNGV. The CDR3 loop reads CASSFLAGGSTDTQYF. CDR3 nucleotides: TGTGCCAGCAGCTTCCTAGCGGGAGGGAGCACAGATACGCAGTATTTT.

The chain couples TRBV6-6 to TRBJ2-1; perhaps TRBD1 as D (5 bases). Germline lookup yields CDR1 MNHNY and CDR2 SVGAGI (reference sequence). The CDR3 runs to 15 residues. V was pared by 2 bases and J by 4 bases, with 12 bases between. In nucleotides, the CDR3 is TGTGCCAGCAGTTACCATATCGACAGTTACAATGAGCAGTTCTTC. Amino acids: CASSYHIDSYNEQFF.

The V call is TRBV7-3, the J call TRBJ2-1; possibly TRBD2 for D (6 bases). Deletions cut 2 bases from V and 9 bases from J, with 14 bases between. The CDR3 contains 14 residues. CDR1 is SGHTA and CDR2 is FQGTGA in the germline V gene. The CDR3 region is CASSLGLGGGEQFF. Here the CDR3 DNA reads TGTGCCAGCAGCTTAGGACTGGGGGGAGGTGAGCAGTTCTTC.

This sequence joins TRBV9 and TRBJ2-7, with 7 bases identical to TRBD1. Per the germline V gene, CDR1 is SGDLS and CDR2 is YYNGEE. This CDR3 spans 14 amino acids. With 0 bases clipped from V and 3 bases from J, the junction kept 3 bases outside the gene matches. The DNA of the CDR3 is TGTGCCAGCAGCGTAGGAGGGGGCGGCTACGAGCAGTACTTC. The encoded protein is CASSVGGGGYEQYF.

The rearrangement links TRBV19 to TRBJ1-1; 7 nucleotides match TRBD1. The CDR3 has 14 residues. The germline CDR1 and CDR2 sequences are LNHDA and SQIVND (reference sequence). The V and J ends lost 4 bases and 3 bases, in that order; junction bases with no gene match: 5. The CDR3 region has the DNA TGTGCCAGTAGTACCCGGGACAGCGACACTGAAGCTTTCTTT. Protein: CASSTRDSDTEAFF.

The chain combines TRBV5-6 with TRBJ1-5, with D unclear. This CDR3 is 15 amino acids long. The V end lost 2 bases, the J end lost 5 bases, and 14 bases lay between the germline ends. The germline V gene encodes CDR1 SGHDT and CDR2 YYEEEE. The CDR3 loop is CASSFGPALDQPQHF. The CDR3, as DNA: TGTGCCAGCAGCTTCGGCCCCGCATTGGATCAGCCCCAGCATTTT.

The chain joins TRBV9 to TRBJ1-2; 10 bases align to TRBD1. Trimming cost V 8 bases and J 2 bases; bases outside gene matches: 6. This CDR3 region has 14 residues. The germline V gene has CDR1 SGDLS and CDR2 YYNGEE. CDR3: CASRRTGGNYGYTF. DNA for the CDR3: TGTGCCAGTAGGAGGACAGGGGGGAACTATGGCTACACCTTC. Complete variable domain (other parts from reference TRBV9 and TRBJ1-2): DSGVTQTPKHLITATGQRVTLRCSPRSGDLSVYWYQQSLDQGLQFLIQYYNGEERAKGNILERFSAQQFPDLHSELNLSSLELGDSALYFCASRRTGGNYGYTFGSGTRLTVV.

V and J are TRBV11-1 and TRBJ2-7; 11 nucleotides line up with TRBD2. CDR1 is SGHAT and CDR2 is FQDESV in the germline V gene (reference sequence). This CDR3 is built from 15 residues. Germline trimming cut 4 bases from V and 5 bases from J; bases unmatched to any gene: 7. The CDR3 nucleotides are TGTGCCAGCAGCTCCCCTAGCGGGAGGTCCCACGAGCAGTACTTC. Its protein product is CASSSPSGRSHEQYF.